What follows are 16 T cell receptor beta chains derived from one specimen sequenced in a study of Ad26.COV2.S vaccination and SARS-CoV-2 variants. The data were produced by immunoSEQ multiplex PCR, yet TCRdb's version contains in-frame clones alone and is incomplete. This table holds 300,000 to 450,000 clones, 92% found once. The source material was peripheral blood, sampled after recovery from COVID-19. Source of these receptors: a human donor who had recovered from COVID-19.

The gene calls are TRBV5-5 and TRBJ1-1; no clear D gene. CDR3 length: 12 amino acids. Per germline, CDR1 SGHKS and CDR2 YYEKEE (reference sequence). Trimming stripped 5 bases from V and 1 base from J, with 6 bases between. Written as DNA, the CDR3 is TGTGCCAGCAGAAAGGGGAACACTGAAGCTTTCTTT. Protein product: CASRKGNTEAFF.

The V call is TRBV7-9, the J call TRBJ1-2, with D unresolved. V lost 1 base and J 6 bases, leaving 18 bases between the germline ends. The CDR3 has 16 residues. CDR1 SEHNR and CDR2 FQNEAQ come from the germline V gene (reference sequence). This CDR3 is CASSLVSGVKGDGYTF. The DNA for the CDR3 is TGTGCCAGCAGCTTAGTTTCCGGGGTTAAAGGTGATGGCTACACCTTC.

The rearrangement uses TRBV5-6 and TRBJ1-2; TRBD1 aligns across 10 bases. Trimming at V came to 4 bases and at J to 6 bases, leaving 3 bases not matched to a gene. Germline CDR1 and CDR2: SGHDT and YYEEEE. This CDR3 is 13 amino acids long. CDR3 sequence reads: CASSEDRGDGYTF. The CDR3 coding sequence is TGTGCCAGCAGCGAGGACAGGGGGGATGGCTACACCTTC. Full variable domain (remainder filled in from reference TRBV5-6 and TRBJ1-2): DAGVTQSPTHLIKTRGQQVTLRCSPKSGHDTVSWYQQALGQGPQFIFQYYEEEERQRGNFPDRFSGHQFPNYSSELNVNALLLGDSALYLCASSEDRGDGYTFGSGTRLTVV.

This rearrangement joins TRBV18 to TRBJ1-1; no firm D call. Trimming shortened V by 6 bases and J by 6 bases, and 17 bases separated the two germline ends. The germline gives CDR1 KGHSH, CDR2 LQKENI. This CDR3 is built from 14 residues. CDR3 coding DNA: TGTGCCAGCTCCCCCAGTGGGAGGTGGGCTGAAGCTTTCTTT. Encoded protein: CASSPSGRWAEAFF.

The count of this clone is one. The chain links TRBV28 to TRBJ1-4; 8 nucleotides line up with TRBD1. Germline-derived CDR1 and CDR2 are MDHEN and SYDVKM. With V trimmed by 3 bases and J by 8 bases, 5 bases remained unmatched. The CDR3 runs 14 residues. CDR3 residues: CASSLDRVREKLFF. CDR3 nucleotide sequence: TGTGCCAGCAGTTTGGACAGGGTGAGAGAAAAACTGTTTTTT.

The chain joins TRBV6-1 to TRBJ1-2; D is possibly TRBD1 (6 bases). The CDR3 spans 13 residues. Germline values: CDR1 MNHNS, CDR2 SASEGT. V lost 1 base, J lost 8 bases, and 11 bases lay in between. The CDR3 sequence: CASSEGRGRGYTF. The CDR3 nucleotides are TGTGCCAGCAGTGAAGGCAGGGGTAGGGGCTACACCTTC.

The V gene is TRBV6-2 or TRBV6-3, the J gene TRBJ2-7; unclear D gene. CDR3 length equals 12 residues. Per germline, CDR1 MNHEY and CDR2 SVGEGT. Between the trimmed V and J ends, which lost 3 bases and 6 bases, there was a span of 9 bases. The CDR3 protein is CASSYGRVEQYF. The CDR3 DNA sequence: TGTGCCAGCAGTTATGGCAGAGTCGAGCAGTACTTC.

The rearrangement uses TRBV5-1 and TRBJ1-3; TRBD1 is a possible D gene (5 bases). The CDR3 has 17 amino acids. CDR1 is SGHRS, CDR2 YFSETQ, per germline. Trimming removed 0 bases from V and 2 bases from J, with 15 bases in between. The CDR3 coding sequence is TGCGCCAGCAGCTTGGCGCGGGGCGTCGGGGCTGGAAACACCATATATTTT. It translates to CASSLARGVGAGNTIYF.

This clone was detected only a few times. The chain uses TRBV6-5 and TRBJ1-2; TRBD1 aligns across 8 bases. The germline V gene encodes CDR1 MNHEY and CDR2 SVGAGI. After removal of 6 bases from V and 5 bases from J, the junction contained 11 bases not matched to a gene. There are 15 residues in the CDR3. CDR3 amino acids: CASSPGQGASYGYTF. The CDR3 DNA is TGTGCCAGCAGCCCAGGACAGGGAGCTTCGTATGGCTACACCTTC.

The V call is TRBV19, the J call TRBJ1-2, with D possibly being TRBD1 (5 bases). Germline lookup yields CDR1 LNHDA and CDR2 SQIVND (reference sequence). Trimming left V 5 bases short and J 5 bases short, with 24 bases between. This CDR3 contains 17 residues. CDR3: CASSPRPGARAQYGYTF. The DNA for the CDR3 is TGTGCCAGTAGTCCGCGCCCCGGCGCCAGGGCTCAATATGGCTACACCTTC.

The CDR3 region is CAGDRGQGLNTEAFF. CDR3 sequence (DNA): TGTGCCGGGGATCGGGGACAGGGGTTGAACACTGAAGCTTTCTTT. The chain links TRBV5-3 to TRBJ1-1; 10 bases match TRBD1. TRBV5-3 is classed as an ORF, of uncertain function. The CDR3 is 15 amino acids. Unmatched junction bases numbered 9, after V lost 10 bases and J lost 0 bases.

This chain uses TRBV6-2 or TRBV6-3 with TRBJ2-7; 9 positions match TRBD1. CDR3 length: 14 residues. Trimming cost V 2 bases and J 3 bases; bases outside gene matches: 2. Germline V gene lookup returns CDR1 MNHEY and CDR2 SVGEGT. The CDR3 DNA is TGTGCCAGCAGTTACCTGACAGGGGGCTACGAGCAGTACTTC. Protein: CASSYLTGGYEQYF.

This sequence joins TRBV19 and TRBJ2-7, with 7 positions matching TRBD2. V shed 2 bases and J 2 bases; nucleotides not matched to a gene: 9. Germline CDR1 is LNHDA and CDR2 is SQIVND (reference sequence). CDR3 length equals 16 residues. The CDR3 is CASSINRAAGTYEQYF. The CDR3 DNA is TGTGCCAGTAGTATAAACCGTGCAGCGGGGACCTACGAGCAGTACTTC.

The J gene is TRBJ1-4, the V gene TRBV5-8; D is unresolved. The V gene's germline CDR1 is SGHTS and CDR2 YDEGEE. The CDR3 is 13 amino acids. V was trimmed by 0 bases and J by 8 bases, leaving 8 bases between them. The chain's CDR3 is CASSLGGYEKLFF. The CDR3 coding sequence is TGTGCCAGCAGCTTGGGGGGTTACGAAAAACTGTTTTTT.

The chain recombines TRBV5-4 with TRBJ1-2; weak D call: TRBD1 (5 bases). Germline CDR1 reads SGHNT; CDR2 reads YYREEE (reference sequence). Trimming left V 0 bases short and J 0 bases short, with 15 bases between. This CDR3 is 17 amino acids long. The CDR3 sequence is CASSLVRRGGSNYGYTF. As DNA, the CDR3 is TGTGCCAGCAGCTTGGTGAGGCGGGGGGGATCTAACTATGGCTACACCTTC. Full variable domain (rest looked up from reference TRBV5-4 and TRBJ1-2): ETGVTQSPTHLIKTRGQQVTLRCSSQSGHNTVSWYQQALGQGPQFIFQYYREEENGRGNFPPRFSGLQFPNYSSELNVNALELDDSALYLCASSLVRRGGSNYGYTFGSGTRLTVV.

This chain links TRBV6-6 with TRBJ1-1; 8 nucleotides agree with TRBD1. The V gene's germline CDR1 is MNHNY and CDR2 SVGAGI (reference sequence). The CDR3 loop spans 14 amino acids. V was clipped by 6 bases and J by 3 bases; unmatched bases: 6. The CDR3 here is CASSRRGQDTEAFF. CDR3 bases: TGTGCCAGCAGCCGCAGGGGGCAGGACACTGAAGCTTTCTTT.